These T cell receptor beta chains were read from a single sample in a study of T cell responses to AZD1222 COVID-19 vaccine. Sequenced by immunoSEQ multiplex PCR; TCRdb stores in-frame clones only, minus some. The sample carries some 150,000 clones, about 87% recorded once. The sequencing used peripheral blood, collected on day 0 of AZD1222 vaccination. The receptors were sampled from an adult in good health. Each CDR3 is given with its conserved first and last residue. D genes are given only for firm matches. Size is omitted from some rows. Given values are once, few, many or a class for expanded clones.

clone_size: once
v_call: TRBV13
j_call: TRBJ2-5
d_call: NA
cdr3_aa: CASSLGAVETQYF
cdr3_nt: TGTGCCAGCAGCTTAGGGGCAGTGGAGACCCAGTACTTC

clone_size: NA
v_call: TRBV6-5
j_call: TRBJ1-1
d_call: NA
cdr3_aa: CASSYLPGRGNTEAFF
cdr3_nt: TGTGCCAGCAGTTATCTCCCGGGACGGGGGAACACTGAAGCTTTCTTT

clone_size: NA
v_call: TRBV6-2/TRBV6-3
j_call: TRBJ1-2
d_call: NA
cdr3_aa: CASSYLRGGYGYTF
cdr3_nt: TGTGCCAGCAGTTACCTCAGGGGTGGCTATGGCTACACCTTC

clone_size: NA
v_call: TRBV9
j_call: TRBJ2-3
d_call: NA
cdr3_aa: CASSASGGGTTDTQYF
cdr3_nt: TGTGCCAGCAGCGCGAGCGGCGGGGGCACGACAGATACGCAGTATTTT

clone_size: NA
v_call: TRBV27
j_call: TRBJ2-5
d_call: NA
cdr3_aa: CASSLGQGRRETQYF
cdr3_nt: TGTGCCAGCAGTTTGGGGCAGGGGAGGAGAGAGACCCAGTACTTC

clone_size: NA
v_call: TRBV7-8
j_call: TRBJ2-3
d_call: TRBD2
cdr3_aa: CASSWTSGIDTDTQYF
cdr3_nt: TGTGCCAGCAGCTGGACTAGCGGGATTGACACAGATACGCAGTATTTT

clone_size: once
v_call: TRBV11-3
j_call: TRBJ1-2
d_call: TRBD1
cdr3_aa: CASSFAGTGNIANYGYTF
cdr3_nt: TGTGCCAGCAGCTTCGCCGGGACAGGGAACATAGCTAACTATGGCTACACCTTC

clone_size: NA
v_call: TRBV9
j_call: TRBJ1-6
d_call: NA
cdr3_aa: CASSARKTDNSPLHF
cdr3_nt: TGTGCCAGCAGCGCCCGGAAGACAGACAATTCACCCCTCCACTTT

clone_size: NA
v_call: TRBV5-1
j_call: TRBJ2-7
d_call: TRBD1
cdr3_aa: CASSQTGARSYEQYF
cdr3_nt: TGCGCCAGCAGTCAAACAGGGGCTAGGTCCTACGAGCAGTACTTC

clone_size: NA
v_call: TRBV20-1
j_call: TRBJ1-2
d_call: NA
cdr3_aa: CSASPRGGHLNYGYTF
cdr3_nt: TGCAGTGCTAGTCCCCGGGGCGGACACCTTAACTATGGCTACACCTTC

clone_size: once
v_call: TRBV5-1
j_call: TRBJ2-1
d_call: NA
cdr3_aa: CASSLSSGSNEQFF
cdr3_nt: TGCGCCAGCAGCTTGTCCTCAGGATCCAATGAGCAGTTCTTC

clone_size: NA
v_call: TRBV30
j_call: TRBJ1-1
d_call: NA
cdr3_aa: CAWTYAAFTEAFF
cdr3_nt: TGTGCCTGGACGTATGCCGCCTTCACTGAAGCTTTCTTT

clone_size: NA
v_call: TRBV7-2
j_call: TRBJ2-1
d_call: NA
cdr3_aa: CASSLAGAAYNEQFF
cdr3_nt: TGTGCCAGCAGCTTAGCGGGCGCCGCCTACAATGAGCAGTTCTTC

clone_size: NA
v_call: TRBV10-3
j_call: TRBJ1-5
d_call: TRBD1
cdr3_aa: CAISESTDRGGQPQHF
cdr3_nt: TGTGCCATCAGTGAGTCTACCGACAGGGGGGGTCAGCCCCAGCATTTT

clone_size: NA
v_call: TRBV10-3
j_call: TRBJ1-3
d_call: TRBD1
cdr3_aa: CAISEPGQSSGNTIYF
cdr3_nt: TGTGCCATCAGTGAGCCGGGACAGAGCTCTGGAAACACCATATATTTT

clone_size: NA
v_call: TRBV7-8
j_call: TRBJ1-2
d_call: TRBD1
cdr3_aa: CASSSRLGGDGYTF
cdr3_nt: TGTGCCAGCAGCTCCCGCCTAGGGGGCGATGGCTACACCTTC

clone_size: NA
v_call: TRBV3-1/TRBV3-2
j_call: TRBJ1-3
d_call: NA
cdr3_aa: CASSHIGGNTIYF
cdr3_nt: TGTGCCAGCAGCCATATAGGTGGAAACACCATATATTTT

clone_size: NA
v_call: TRBV27
j_call: TRBJ1-1
d_call: NA
cdr3_aa: CASRRGENTEAFF
cdr3_nt: TGTGCCAGCAGACGGGGTGAGAACACTGAAGCTTTCTTT

clone_size: medium-sized
v_call: TRBV19
j_call: TRBJ2-7
d_call: NA
cdr3_aa: CASSSALASWDEQYF
cdr3_nt: TGTGCCAGTAGTAGCGCCTTGGCTAGCTGGGACGAGCAGTACTTC

clone_size: NA
v_call: TRBV6-5
j_call: TRBJ1-1
d_call: NA
cdr3_aa: CASSPRPQLNTEAFF
cdr3_nt: TGTGCCAGCAGTCCCCGACCGCAACTGAACACTGAAGCTTTCTTT

clone_size: NA
v_call: TRBV4-2
j_call: TRBJ1-3
d_call: NA
cdr3_aa: CASSQEKVSRNTIYF
cdr3_nt: TGTGCCAGCAGCCAAGAAAAGGTCTCGAGAAACACCATATATTTT

clone_size: once
v_call: TRBV5-6
j_call: TRBJ2-3
d_call: TRBD2
cdr3_aa: CASSFSGRPTDTQYF
cdr3_nt: TGTGCCAGCAGCTTTAGCGGGAGGCCCACAGATACGCAGTATTTT

clone_size: few
v_call: TRBV5-1
j_call: TRBJ2-6
d_call: NA
cdr3_aa: CASSFTRSISGANVLTF
cdr3_nt: TGCGCCAGCAGCTTTACACGGAGTATCTCTGGGGCCAACGTCCTGACTTTC

clone_size: NA
v_call: TRBV27
j_call: TRBJ1-1
d_call: TRBD1
cdr3_aa: CASSPNRGVMRGEAFF
cdr3_nt: TGTGCCAGCAGTCCGAACAGGGGGGTGATGAGGGGTGAAGCTTTCTTT

clone_size: NA
v_call: TRBV7-9
j_call: TRBJ1-1
d_call: TRBD1
cdr3_aa: CASSFTGDGGEAFF
cdr3_nt: TGTGCCAGCAGCTTCACAGGGGACGGGGGTGAAGCTTTCTTT

clone_size: few
v_call: TRBV6-5
j_call: TRBJ1-2
d_call: NA
cdr3_aa: CASTPWAGSNGYTF
cdr3_nt: TGTGCCAGCACCCCCTGGGCAGGGTCGAATGGCTACACCTTC